This TCR beta chain was sequenced during a study of CD8+CD57+ T cells in acquired aplastic anemia (dated by TCRdb to between 2017 and 2018). Some background on the complete study: Extracted DNA from sorted CD4+ and CD8+ cells averaged 3.2 ug, ranging from roughly 0.17 to 27.4 ug. A CD8+CD57+ expansion meant a frequency higher than the mean frequency seen in healthy subjects.

The germline V end is reduced by 11 bases and the J end by 9 bases; junction bases left unmatched: 13. Counted from cysteine to phenylalanine, this CDR3 has 14 amino acids. Only the CDR3 part of the read is kept: 42 bases, read in frame from the first base. CDR1 is given as MGHDK and CDR2 as SYGVNS, both from the germline V gene. Flow cytometry had shown CD8+CD57+ cell expansion in the patients selected for sequencing. All patients had severe acquired aplastic anemia diagnosed by International Study of Aplastic Anemia and Agranulocytosis and Camitta criteria. Patients had received no therapy at the time of blood sampling. TCR repertoires of sorted CD4+ and CD8+ blood T cells from severe aplastic anemia patients and healthy subjects were deep-sequenced in the study. In the USA, patient enrollment took place under clinicaltrials.gov protocols 00001620, 01623167, 00001397, 00071045, 00081523 and 00961064. Ficoll-Paque density gradient centrifugation was used to isolate peripheral blood mononuclear cells. Before DNA extraction, CD4+ and CD8+ T cells were sorted with FACS or magnetic beads.

General study outcomes and caveats: Patients and healthy controls showed no significant difference in CD8+ Simpson's diversity (P=0.060). Fewer than 30 CD8+ CDR3 sequences were found in both patients and controls but appeared to be highly expressed in patients and within the immunodominant clones of the patients.

Genomic DNA served as template for TCR beta VDJ combination and CDR3 sequence profiling. An Illumina HiSeq 2000 was used for TCR repertoire sequencing. As for how the authors treated the data: TRBV/TRBJ rearrangement plots, CDR3 size and DJ length profiles, and Simpson's diversity index were used to evaluate the repertoires. Whichever DNA sequence was most abundant in the deep sequencing data was defined as the immunodominant clone. CDR3 amino acid sequences were checked for sharing across subjects and were also compared against the VDJdb database and published repertoires. The public reads were run again by TCRdb, first through fastp at Q25 and then through MiXCR, and only productive beta chains were kept. For every CDR3 protein sequence, its rows merge into one entry that carries the most common genes and DNA. TCRdb assigned the V and J calls; the authors' analysis was not used. The sample table contains hundreds of thousands of distinct CDR3 sequences; only one count was recorded for around a third of them. 0.82% of the sample belongs to the ten largest clones.

As regards this clonotype: Its antigen has not been determined. Base qualities are missing; no much larger clone stands one base away.

The receptor comes from a human donor with aplastic anemia. This chain joins TRBV25-1 to TRBJ1-6; 7 bases in between match TRBD1. The material sequenced was sorted CD4+, CD8+, or CD8+CD57+ T cells (not recorded which) from PBMCs. The sequenced DNA is TGTGCCTGGACCTTCAGGGGGTATGGTTCACCCCTCCACTTT. This gives the protein CAWTFRGYGSPLHF.